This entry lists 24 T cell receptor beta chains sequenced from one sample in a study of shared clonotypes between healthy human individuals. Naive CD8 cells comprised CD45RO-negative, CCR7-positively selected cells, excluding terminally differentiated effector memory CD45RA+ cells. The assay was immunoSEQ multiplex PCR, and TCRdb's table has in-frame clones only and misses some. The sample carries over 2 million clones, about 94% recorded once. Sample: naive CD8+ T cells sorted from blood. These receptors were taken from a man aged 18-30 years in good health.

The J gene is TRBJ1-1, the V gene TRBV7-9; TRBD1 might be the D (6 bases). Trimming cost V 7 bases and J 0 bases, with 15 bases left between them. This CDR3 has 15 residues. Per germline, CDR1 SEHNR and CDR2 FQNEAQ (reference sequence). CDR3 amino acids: CASKPPGHMNTEAFF. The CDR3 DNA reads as TGTGCCAGCAAGCCCCCGGGACATATGAACACTGAAGCTTTCTTT.

CDR3 region: CASSEGTSSIETQYF. The CDR3 DNA reads TGCGCCAGCAGTGAGGGGACTAGTAGTATCGAGACCCAGTACTTC. The chain is built from TRBV10-1 and TRBJ2-5; 8 positions match TRBD2. The trim removed 2 bases at V and 5 bases at J, leaving 7 bases unmatched. This CDR3 comprises 15 residues. The germline V gene has CDR1 WNHNN and CDR2 SYGVQD (reference sequence).

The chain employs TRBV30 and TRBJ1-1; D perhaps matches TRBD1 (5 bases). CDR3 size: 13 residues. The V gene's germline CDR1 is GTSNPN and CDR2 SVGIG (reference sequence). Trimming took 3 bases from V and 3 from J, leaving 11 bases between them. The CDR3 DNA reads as TGTGCCTGGAGGACAGTTGGGGACACTGAAGCTTTCTTT. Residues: CAWRTVGDTEAFF.

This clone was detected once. CDR3 nucleotide sequence: TGTGCCAGCAGCTTGATGGAGGAGGCCGTCGAGCAGTACTTC. Translated, it gives CASSLMEEAVEQYF. V usage is TRBV5-5 and J usage is TRBJ2-7; TRBD2 might be the D (5 bases). V shed 1 base and J shed 6 bases, with 14 bases lying between them. The CDR3 extends over 14 amino acids. The germline gives CDR1 SGHKS, CDR2 YYEKEE (reference sequence).

CDR3 sequence: CASSPAGTDNQPQHF. CDR3 in DNA: TGTGCCAGCAGTCCCGCCGGGACAGATAATCAGCCCCAGCATTTT. V gene TRBV6-5 combines with J gene TRBJ1-5, with 7 bases matching TRBD1. The CDR3 is made up of 15 amino acids. J lost 4 bases, V lost 5 bases, and 8 bases had no gene match. Germline CDR1 reads MNHEY; CDR2 reads SVGAGI.

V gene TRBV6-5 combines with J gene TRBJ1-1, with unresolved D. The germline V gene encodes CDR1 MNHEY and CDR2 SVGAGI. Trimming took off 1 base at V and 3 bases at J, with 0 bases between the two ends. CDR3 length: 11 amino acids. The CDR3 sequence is CASSYYTEAFF. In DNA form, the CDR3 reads TGTGCCAGCAGTTACTACACTGAAGCTTTCTTT.

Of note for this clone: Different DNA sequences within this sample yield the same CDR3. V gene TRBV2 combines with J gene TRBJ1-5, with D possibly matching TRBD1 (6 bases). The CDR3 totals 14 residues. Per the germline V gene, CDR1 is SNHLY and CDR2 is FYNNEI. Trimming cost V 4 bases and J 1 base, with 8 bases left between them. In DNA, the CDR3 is TGTGCCAGCAGTGTAGACAGGAGCAATCAGCCCCAGCATTTT. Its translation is CASSVDRSNQPQHF.

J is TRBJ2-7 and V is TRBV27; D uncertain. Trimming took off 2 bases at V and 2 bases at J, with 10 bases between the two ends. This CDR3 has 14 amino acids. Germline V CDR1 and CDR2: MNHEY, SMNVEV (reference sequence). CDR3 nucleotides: TGTGCCAGCAGTTTACGGGCGGACCCCTACGAGCAGTACTTC. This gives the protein CASSLRADPYEQYF.

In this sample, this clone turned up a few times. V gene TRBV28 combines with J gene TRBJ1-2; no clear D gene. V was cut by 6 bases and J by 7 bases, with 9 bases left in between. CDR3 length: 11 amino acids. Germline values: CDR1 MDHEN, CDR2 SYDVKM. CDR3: CASRGDPGYTF. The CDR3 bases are TGTGCCAGCAGAGGAGACCCTGGCTACACCTTC.

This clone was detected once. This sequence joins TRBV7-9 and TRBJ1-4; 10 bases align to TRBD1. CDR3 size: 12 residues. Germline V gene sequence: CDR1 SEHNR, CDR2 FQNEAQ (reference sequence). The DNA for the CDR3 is TGTGGATCCGGGACAGGGGATGAAAAACTGTTTTTT. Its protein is CGSGTGDEKLFF.

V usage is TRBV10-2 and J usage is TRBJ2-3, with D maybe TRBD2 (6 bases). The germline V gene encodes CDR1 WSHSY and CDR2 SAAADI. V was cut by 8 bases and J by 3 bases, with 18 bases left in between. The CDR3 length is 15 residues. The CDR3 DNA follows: TGCGCCAGCCGCCCTGTAGCGGCGGCGACAGATACGCAGTATTTT. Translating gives CASRPVAAATDTQYF.

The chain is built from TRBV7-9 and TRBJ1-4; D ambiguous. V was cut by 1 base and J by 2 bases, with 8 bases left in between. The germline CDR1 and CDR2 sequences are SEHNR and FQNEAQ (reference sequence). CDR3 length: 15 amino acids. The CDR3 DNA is TGTGCCAGCAGCTTAGGGGCGAGGACTAATGAAAAACTGTTTTTT. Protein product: CASSLGARTNEKLFF. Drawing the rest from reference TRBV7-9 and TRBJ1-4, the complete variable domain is DTGVSQNPRHKITKRGQNVTFRCDPISEHNRLYWYRQTLGQGPEFLTYFQNEAQLEKSRLLSDRFSAERPKGSFSTLEIQRTEQGDSAMYLCASSLGARTNEKLFFGSGTQLSVL.

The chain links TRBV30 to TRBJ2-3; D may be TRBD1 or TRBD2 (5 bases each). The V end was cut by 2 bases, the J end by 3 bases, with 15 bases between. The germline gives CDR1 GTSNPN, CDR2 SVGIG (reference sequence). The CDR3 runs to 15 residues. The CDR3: CAWSPGGVGTDTQYF. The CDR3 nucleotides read TGTGCCTGGAGTCCTGGGGGAGTTGGTACAGATACGCAGTATTTT.

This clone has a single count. Written as DNA, the CDR3 is TGTGCCAGCATTGGCCCGGGACAGACGGGTGAGCAGTTCTTC. It translates to CASIGPGQTGEQFF. V usage is TRBV5-6 and J usage is TRBJ2-1; 7 bases agree with TRBD1. V trimming: 6 bases; J trimming: 9 bases; junction bases outside the gene matches: 12. The CDR3 has 14 amino acids. Germline CDR1 and CDR2: SGHDT and YYEEEE.

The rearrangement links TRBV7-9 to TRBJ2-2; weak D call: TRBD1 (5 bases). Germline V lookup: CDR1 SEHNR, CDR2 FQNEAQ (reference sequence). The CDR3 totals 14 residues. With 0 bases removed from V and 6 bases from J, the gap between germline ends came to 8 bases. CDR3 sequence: CASSLAQGSGELFF. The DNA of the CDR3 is TGTGCCAGCAGCTTAGCGCAGGGTTCCGGGGAGCTGTTTTTT.

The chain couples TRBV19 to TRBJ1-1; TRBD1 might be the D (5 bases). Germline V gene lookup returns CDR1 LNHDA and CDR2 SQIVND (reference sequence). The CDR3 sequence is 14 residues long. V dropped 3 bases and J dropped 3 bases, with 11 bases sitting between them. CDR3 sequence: CASSMGVVDTEAFF. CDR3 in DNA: TGTGCCAGTAGTATGGGGGTCGTAGACACTGAAGCTTTCTTT.

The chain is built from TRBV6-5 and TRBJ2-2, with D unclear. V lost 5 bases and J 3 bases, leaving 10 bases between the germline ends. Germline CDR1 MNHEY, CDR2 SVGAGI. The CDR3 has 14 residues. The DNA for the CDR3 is TGTGCCAGCAGTGCCAACGGGTACACCGGGGAGCTGTTTTTT. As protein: CASSANGYTGELFF.

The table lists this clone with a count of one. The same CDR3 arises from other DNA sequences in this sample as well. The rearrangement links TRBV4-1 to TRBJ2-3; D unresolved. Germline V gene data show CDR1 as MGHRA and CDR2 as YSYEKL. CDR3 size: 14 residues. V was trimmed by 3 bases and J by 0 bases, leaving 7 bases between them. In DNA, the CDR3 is TGCGCCAGCAGCCAGGTCGCTAGCACAGATACGCAGTATTTT. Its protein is CASSQVASTDTQYF.

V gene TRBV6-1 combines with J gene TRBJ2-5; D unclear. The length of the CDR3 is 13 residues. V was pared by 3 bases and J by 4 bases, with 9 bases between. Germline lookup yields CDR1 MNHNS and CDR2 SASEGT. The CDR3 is CASSDNPGETQYF. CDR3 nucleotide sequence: TGTGCCAGCAGTGACAATCCGGGAGAGACCCAGTACTTC.

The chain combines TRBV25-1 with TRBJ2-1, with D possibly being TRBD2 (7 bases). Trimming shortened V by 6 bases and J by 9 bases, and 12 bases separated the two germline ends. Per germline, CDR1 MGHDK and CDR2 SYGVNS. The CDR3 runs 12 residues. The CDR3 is CASRGGAREQFF. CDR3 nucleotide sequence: TGTGCCAGCAGGGGGGGGGCACGTGAGCAGTTCTTC.

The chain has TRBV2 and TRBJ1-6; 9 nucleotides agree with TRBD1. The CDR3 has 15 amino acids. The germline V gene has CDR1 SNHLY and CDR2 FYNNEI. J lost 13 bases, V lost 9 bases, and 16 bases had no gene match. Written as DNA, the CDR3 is TGTGCCAGTGCTGAGGGACAGGGAGGGGGCGTGCCCCTCCACTTT. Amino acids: CASAEGQGGGVPLHF.

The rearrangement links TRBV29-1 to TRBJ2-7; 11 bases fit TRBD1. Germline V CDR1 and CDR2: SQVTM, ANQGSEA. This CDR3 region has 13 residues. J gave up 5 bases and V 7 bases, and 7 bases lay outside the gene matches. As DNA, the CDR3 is TGCAGCGGGTGGACAGGGGGCGGTAACGAGCAGTACTTC. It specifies CSGWTGGGNEQYF.

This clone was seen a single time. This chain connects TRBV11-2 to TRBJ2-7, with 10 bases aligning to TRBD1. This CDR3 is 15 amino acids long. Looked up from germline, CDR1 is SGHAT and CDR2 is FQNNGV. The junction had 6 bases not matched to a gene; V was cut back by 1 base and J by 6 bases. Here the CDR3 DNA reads TGTGCCAGCAGCTTAGGGACAGGGGGTGCTTCCGAGCAGTACTTC. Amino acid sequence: CASSLGTGGASEQYF.

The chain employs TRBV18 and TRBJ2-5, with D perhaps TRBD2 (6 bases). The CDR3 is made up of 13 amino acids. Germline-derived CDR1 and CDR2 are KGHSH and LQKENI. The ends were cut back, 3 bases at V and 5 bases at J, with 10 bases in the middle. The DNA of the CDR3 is TGTGCCAGCTCACCGGGACTCGAGGAGACCCAGTACTTC. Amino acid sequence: CASSPGLEETQYF.